Below, 8 T cell receptor beta chains from the same sample are listed, as sequenced in a study of blood T cell repertoires in COVID-19. The protocol was immunoSEQ multiplex PCR, while the TCRdb copy is restricted to in-frame clones and leaves out a portion. The sample lists some 220,000 clones, around 84% occurring once. What was sequenced was peripheral blood. The source is a man in his forties or fifties who had recovered from COVID-19.

The chain combines TRBV11-1 with TRBJ2-7; a possible D gene is TRBD1 (5 bases). The CDR3 is made up of 15 amino acids. V gave up 2 bases and J gave up 6 bases, with 17 bases separating them. Germline-derived CDR1 and CDR2 are SGHAT and FQDESV (reference sequence). The DNA of the CDR3 is TGTGCCAGCAGCTTACTTTCTGGGGAAGGGGTCGAGCAGTACTTC. It specifies CASSLLSGEGVEQYF.

This chain joins TRBV4-1 and TRBJ1-5; no firm D call. The CDR3 consists of 13 residues. V gave up 1 base and J gave up 7 bases, with 8 bases separating them. Germline assignment: CDR1 MGHRA and CDR2 YSYEKL. CDR3 protein: CASSQAFEQPQHF. The CDR3 bases are TGCGCCAGCAGCCAAGCCTTTGAGCAGCCCCAGCATTTT.

This chain joins TRBV5-4 and TRBJ1-1; 8 bases line up with TRBD1. V gave up 1 base and J gave up 7 bases; unmatched junction bases: 6. CDR1 and CDR2 from the germline V gene are SGHNT and YYREEE (reference sequence). The CDR3 contains 14 residues. The CDR3 region is CASSLTGTGGEAFF. CDR3 sequence (DNA): TGTGCCAGCAGCTTGACCGGGACAGGCGGTGAAGCTTTCTTT.

This chain connects TRBV7-2 to TRBJ2-3, with 8 bases aligning to TRBD2. The CDR3 contains 15 residues. Trimming at V came to 5 bases and at J to 4 bases, leaving 8 bases not matched to a gene. CDR1 is SGHTA, CDR2 FQGNSA, per germline. Here the CDR3 reads CASSPQSGGADTQYF. DNA of the CDR3: TGTGCCAGCAGCCCGCAGTCGGGGGGGGCAGATACGCAGTATTTT.

The CDR3: CASSFGSSGANVLTF. CDR3 sequence (DNA): TGTGCCAGCAGTTTCGGGTCCTCTGGGGCCAACGTCCTGACTTTC. The chain has TRBV28 and TRBJ2-6; D gene uncertain. V dropped 3 bases and J dropped 0 bases, with 6 bases sitting between them. The CDR3 length is 15 residues. CDR1 is MDHEN, CDR2 SYDVKM, per germline.

The chain has TRBV7-9 and TRBJ2-3; the match to TRBD2 covers 10 bases. CDR3 size: 16 residues. J gave up 0 bases and V 5 bases, and 5 bases lay outside the gene matches. From germline, CDR1 is SEHNR and CDR2 FQNEAQ (reference sequence). CDR3 bases: TGTGCCAGCAGCCGTAGGACTAGCGGTAGCACAGATACGCAGTATTTT. Translation: CASSRRTSGSTDTQYF.

The chain employs TRBV18 and TRBJ1-4, with a possible D match to TRBD1 (6 bases). The CDR3 sequence is 13 residues long. V was trimmed by 7 bases and J by 6 bases, leaving 12 bases between them. CDR1 KGHSH and CDR2 LQKENI come from the germline V gene. The CDR3 loop reads CASFTTGDEKLFF. CDR3 sequence (DNA): TGTGCCAGCTTCACGACAGGTGATGAAAAACTGTTTTTT.

This clone was recorded once. This chain connects TRBV28 to TRBJ2-5, with D possibly TRBD1 on 5 matching bases. V was shortened by 7 bases and J by 5 bases, with 17 bases between the two germline ends. CDR1 MDHEN and CDR2 SYDVKM come from the germline V gene. The length of the CDR3 is 14 residues. CDR3 region: CASTLGARMETQYF. As DNA, the CDR3 is TGTGCCAGCACCTTAGGGGCCAGGATGGAGACCCAGTACTTC.